The rows below give T cell receptor beta chains drawn from one sample of a study of blood T cells in healthy people across ages. TCRdb independently ran MiXCR on the 5' RACE reads; one entry per CDR3 protein. The sample consists of 270,000 or so distinct CDR3 sequences, roughly 27% of them appearing once. The sequenced sample was blood. These receptors came from a woman aged 70-85 years in good health. Each CDR3 is given with its conserved first and last residue. The D gene is left open where the match is weak. Clone size appears in some rows only: once, few, many, or a class for an expanded clone.

TRBV2	-	TRBJ1-4	many	TGTGCCAGTAGGGCGGAGGATGAAAAACTGTTTTTT	CASRAEDEKLFF
TRBV28	TRBD1	TRBJ2-7	many	TGTGCCAGCAGCTCTGTGGGACAGGGGGTCTACGAGCAGTACTTC	CASSSVGQGVYEQYF
TRBV2	TRBD2	TRBJ2-2	-	TGTGCCAGCTACCCTCAGGGAGGGACCGGGGAGCTGTTTTTT	CASYPQGGTGELFF
TRBV6-1	-	TRBJ2-7	-	TGTGCCAGCGTATCCCGGGACGAGCAGTACTTC	CASVSRDEQYF
TRBV19	TRBD2	TRBJ2-5	-	TGTGCCAGTAGTACCACCGAGGAGGGAGGGAAGACCCAGTACTTC	CASSTTEEGGKTQYF
TRBV28	-	TRBJ1-5	-	TGTGCCAGCAGTTTAAAGAGCAATCAGCCCCAGCATTTT	CASSLKSNQPQHF
TRBV12-3/TRBV12-4	-	TRBJ2-2	few	TGTGCCAGCAGTTTAGGAGCTAACACCGGGGAGCCATTTTTT	CASSLGANTGEPFF
TRBV6-6	TRBD1	TRBJ1-3	once	TGTGCCAGCAGAGAGGGGGCTCGTGGAAGAACCATATATTTT	CASREGARGRTIYF
TRBV29-1	-	TRBJ2-3	-	TGCAGCGTTGTCCCAGGAACTTTCACAGATACGCAGTATTTT	CSVVPGTFTDTQYF
TRBV29-1	-	TRBJ2-3	-	TGCAGCGTTGTTCCAGCGGTCACAGATACGCAGTATTTT	CSVVPAVTDTQYF
TRBV20-1	TRBD1	TRBJ2-7	-	TGCAGTGCCTACGCCGGGACAGGCACCTACGAGCAGTACTTC	CSAYAGTGTYEQYF
TRBV7-2	-	TRBJ2-1	-	TGTGCCAGCAGCCGGACGTCGACCACCTACAATGAGCAGTTCTTC	CASSRTSTTYNEQFF
TRBV21-1	-	TRBJ2-3	few	TGTGCCAGCAGCAAACAACGCCGGACTAGCGGTTGCACAGATACGCAGTATTTT	CASSKQRRTSGCTDTQYF
TRBV20-1	TRBD1	TRBJ2-7	-	TGCAGTGCCCGACAGGGGCAAACCTACGAGCAGTACTTC	CSARQGQTYEQYF
TRBV4-1	-	TRBJ1-6	many	TGCGCCAGCAGCCAGGAGGATGTAGTGAGCTCCTATAATTCACCCCTCCACTTT	CASSQEDVVSSYNSPLHF
TRBV5-1	-	TRBJ2-7	many	TGCGCCAGCAGCTTGGAACACCTCTCCTACGAGCAGTACTTC	CASSLEHLSYEQYF
TRBV4-1	TRBD2	TRBJ2-7	many	TGCGCCAGCAGCCAGGGCCAAAGGGAGGCTAGCGGGAGCTACGAGCAGTACTTC	CASSQGQREASGSYEQYF
TRBV20-1	-	TRBJ2-4	-	TGCAGTGCTACGACTTCTGAACCGGGACGACAACTGGCCAAAAACATTCAGTACTTC	CSATTSEPGRQLAKNIQYF
TRBV4-3	-	TRBJ2-3	few	TGCGCCAGCAGCCACCCCCCGGGGACGCAGTATTTT	CASSHPPGTQYF
TRBV20-1	TRBD2	TRBJ2-5	few	TGCAGTGCTAGAGGGACTAGCGGGATTAACAAAGAGACCCAGTACTTC	CSARGTSGINKETQYF
TRBV19	-	TRBJ2-5	-	TGTGCCAGTAATGGTCGTGGCCCGGAGACCCAGTACTTC	CASNGRGPETQYF
TRBV4-3	TRBD2	TRBJ2-1	-	TGCGCCAGCAGCCGGGGACCGGGTGGTAGCGGGGGGGTAAGGAGGTCCTACAATGAGCAGTTCTTC	CASSRGPGGSGGVRRSYNEQFF
TRBV4-3	-	TRBJ2-1	few	TGCGCCAGCAGCCAAGAAGGAGGGGCCTACAATGAGCAGTTCTTC	CASSQEGGAYNEQFF
TRBV4-2	-	TRBJ2-1	-	TGTGCCAGCAGCCCAGGGGCGGAGCAATTCTTC	CASSPGAEQFF
TRBV5-1	-	TRBJ1-1	few	TGCGCCAGCAGCTGGACAGCAAACCTGAACACTGAAGCTTTCTTT	CASSWTANLNTEAFF
TRBV3-1	-	TRBJ2-1	-	TGTGCCAGCAGACAACAGGGAAAGGGGAGGAATGAGCAGTTCTTC	CASRQQGKGRNEQFF
TRBV5-1	TRBD1	TRBJ1-1	few	TGCGCCAGCAGCTCCGGGGGGACAGGGGGCAAGACTGAAGCTTTCTTT	CASSSGGTGGKTEAFF
TRBV29-1	-	TRBJ2-2	once	TGCAGCGTTTTAGGGTTCGGGAACACCGGGGAGCTGTTTTTT	CSVLGFGNTGELFF
TRBV7-8	-	TRBJ2-5	-	TGTGCCAGCAGCTTGCGACGGTGGGAGACCCAGTACTTC	CASSLRRWETQYF
TRBV20-1	TRBD1	TRBJ2-7	once	TGCAGTGCTAGAGACCTGAACAGGGGGCAATTCTACGAGCAGTACTTC	CSARDLNRGQFYEQYF
TRBV7-3	-	TRBJ2-5	-	TGTGCCAGCAGCCCCTCCGGGGTAGATGGAGAGACCCAGTACTTC	CASSPSGVDGETQYF
TRBV27	-	TRBJ2-2	-	TGTGCCAGCAGTTTTTTACCTACGGGGACCGGGGAGCTGTTTTTT	CASSFLPTGTGELFF
TRBV28	-	TRBJ2-1	-	TGTGCCAGCAGTTTCAGGGTTTTCCCCAACAATGAGCAGTTCTTC	CASSFRVFPNNEQFF
TRBV15	-	TRBJ1-1	-	TGTGCCACCAGCAGAGACCGGGGGCGAGGCACTGAAGCTTTCTTT	CATSRDRGRGTEAFF
TRBV4-1	-	TRBJ2-3	-	TGCGCCAGCAGCAATAAAATTAACACAGGTACGCAGTATTTT	CASSNKINTGTQYF
TRBV12-3/TRBV12-4	TRBD2	TRBJ2-2	-	TGTGCCAGCAGTTCCTCACCTACTAGCGATGCCGGGGAGCTGTTTTTT	CASSSSPTSDAGELFF
TRBV28	TRBD1	TRBJ2-7	few	TGTGCCACCTGGGACAGAATCTACGAGCAGTACTTC	CATWDRIYEQYF
TRBV24-1	TRBD2	TRBJ2-1	-	TGTGCCACCAGTGATTCCGAGGGAGGGCCGAGGAATGAGCAGTTCTTC	CATSDSEGGPRNEQFF
TRBV12-5	-	TRBJ1-2	-	TGTGCTAGTGGTTGGGAACACCCCGGTTTAGGCTACACCTTC	CASGWEHPGLGYTF
TRBV19	-	TRBJ2-4	few	TGTGCCAGTAGTATAGGAATAGGGAAAAACATTCAGTACTTC	CASSIGIGKNIQYF
TRBV5-1	-	TRBJ1-4	few	TGCGCCAGCTGCCCCGGTGGTACAGGGTATGAAAAACTGTTTTTT	CASCPGGTGYEKLFF
TRBV29-1	-	TRBJ2-3	few	TGCAGCGTTGAAAGGGACACAGATACGCAGTATTTT	CSVERDTDTQYF
TRBV27	TRBD2	TRBJ2-5	few	TGTGCCAGCAGTTTTTACTCGGGACTAGCGACAAAAGAGACCCAGTACTTC	CASSFYSGLATKETQYF
TRBV12-3/TRBV12-4	TRBD1	TRBJ2-2	-	TGTGCCAGCAGCCAGGACAGGCTAAACACCGGGGAGCTGTTTTTT	CASSQDRLNTGELFF
TRBV20-1	-	TRBJ2-3	few	TGCAGTGCTTTACGGGCCCATCTAGGAGGCACAGATACGCAGTATTTT	CSALRAHLGGTDTQYF
TRBV5-1	-	TRBJ1-1	few	TGCGCCAGCAGCTTGGCCGTATACAGGGACTCTGAAGCTTTCTTT	CASSLAVYRDSEAFF
TRBV3-1	-	TRBJ1-2	-	TGTGCCAGCAGCCTTGGAGTGCGCGGCTACACCTTC	CASSLGVRGYTF
TRBV5-1	-	TRBJ2-6	few	TGCGCCAGCAGCTTGGGGGATTTGTCTGGGGCCAGCGTCCTGACTTTC	CASSLGDLSGASVLTF
TRBV5-6	TRBD1	TRBJ2-2	few	TGTGCCAGCAGCCCCGGACAGGGGGCGAAAACCGGGGAGCTGTTTTTT	CASSPGQGAKTGELFF
TRBV29-1	-	TRBJ2-2	few	TGCAGCGTTATACGGAGGCGGGAGCTGTTTTTT	CSVIRRRELFF
TRBV29-1	TRBD1	TRBJ2-5	few	TGCAGCATACGACAGGGGCTGGAGACCCAGTACTTC	CSIRQGLETQYF